One and the same sample provided the 8 T cell receptor beta chains below, sequenced in a study of siplizumab effects on memory and regulatory T cells. The antigens for these receptors are not known. Here immunoSEQ multiplex PCR was the method, and the copy in TCRdb shows in-frame clones only, minus some. The table has about 9,900 clones, more than 35% seen once. Coculture of mixed lymphocyte reaction cells was performed at 37°C for 5 to 6 days. Sequencing was carried out using CFSE-low (dividing) CD4+ T cells sorted from an allogeneic mixed lymphocyte reaction. These receptors were taken from a human donor in good health; the cells came from an allogeneic mixed lymphocyte reaction.

This clone was seen a handful of times. The chain links TRBV7-9 to TRBJ2-1, with D possibly matching TRBD1 (5 bases). CDR1 and CDR2 from the germline V gene are SEHNR and FQNEAQ (reference sequence). V lost 6 bases, J lost 1 base, and 19 bases lay in between. The CDR3 contains 17 residues. The CDR3 sequence: CASSFTSVQGSYNEQFF. CDR3 nucleotide sequence: TGTGCCAGCAGTTTCACCTCCGTGCAGGGATCCTACAATGAGCAGTTCTTC.

This clone has only a few counts. The V gene is TRBV5-6, the J gene TRBJ1-5; D gene uncertain. The V end was cut by 1 base, the J end by 7 bases, with 15 bases between. Germline V gene sequence: CDR1 SGHDT, CDR2 YYEEEE. The CDR3 is 15 residues long. The CDR3 region is CASSLTTASYQPQHF. The DNA for the CDR3 is TGTGCCAGCAGCTTGACTACAGCGAGTTACCAGCCCCAGCATTTT.

V gene TRBV6-1 combines with J gene TRBJ1-4, with D perhaps TRBD1 (5 bases). Trimming took 0 bases from V and 10 from J, leaving 12 bases between them. The germline CDR1 and CDR2 sequences are MNHNS and SASEGT. This CDR3 has 14 residues. Written as DNA, the CDR3 is TGTGCCAGCAGTGAAGCGCATCAGGGTCGAAAACTGTTTTTT. It specifies CASSEAHQGRKLFF.

Only one count was recorded for this clone. The J gene is TRBJ2-2, the V gene TRBV7-2; tentatively, D is TRBD2 (6 bases). The CDR3 contains 14 residues. Trimming stripped 2 bases from V and 4 bases from J, with 8 bases between. Per germline, CDR1 SGHTA and CDR2 FQGNSA. The CDR3 DNA reads TGTGCCAGCAGCTTATCGGGACTCACCGGGGAGCTGTTTTTT. This gives the protein CASSLSGLTGELFF.

This clone was detected a few times. The V gene is TRBV18, the J gene TRBJ2-4; D remains ambiguous. This CDR3 is 17 amino acids long. Germline V CDR1 and CDR2: KGHSH, LQKENI. Between the trimmed V and J ends, which lost 5 bases and 0 bases, there was a span of 17 bases. Here the CDR3 reads CASSSVGSLLAKNIQYF. The CDR3 nucleotides are TGTGCCAGCTCAAGCGTGGGCAGCCTCTTAGCCAAAAACATTCAGTACTTC.

Sample share makes this clone medium-sized (0.01 to 0.1%). The CDR3 is CASVRGLDREAFF. CDR3 bases: TGTGCCAGCGTCAGGGGACTTGACCGTGAAGCTTTCTTT. The chain is built from TRBV18 and TRBJ1-1; tentatively, D is TRBD1 (6 bases). The germline V and J ends were trimmed by 8 bases and 7 bases, with 17 bases remaining between them. The CDR3 loop spans 13 amino acids. Germline V gene data show CDR1 as KGHSH and CDR2 as LQKENI.

This clone has only a few counts. The chain links TRBV18 to TRBJ1-1, with 7 nucleotides matching TRBD1. Trimming cost V 5 bases and J 0 bases; bases outside gene matches: 9. This CDR3 spans 16 amino acids. Germline CDR1 reads KGHSH; CDR2 reads LQKENI. The CDR3 DNA follows: TGTGCCAGCTCAAAGACAGGGCGGGGGATGAACACTGAAGCTTTCTTT. Residues: CASSKTGRGMNTEAFF.

The V call is TRBV11-2, the J call TRBJ2-3; D is unresolved. Trimming took 0 bases from V and 3 from J, leaving 10 bases between them. The germline V gene encodes CDR1 SGHAT and CDR2 FQNNGV. The CDR3 is 15 amino acids. CDR3 residues: CASSLDPLGTDTQYF. As DNA, the CDR3 is TGTGCCAGCAGCTTAGATCCTTTGGGTACAGATACGCAGTATTTT.